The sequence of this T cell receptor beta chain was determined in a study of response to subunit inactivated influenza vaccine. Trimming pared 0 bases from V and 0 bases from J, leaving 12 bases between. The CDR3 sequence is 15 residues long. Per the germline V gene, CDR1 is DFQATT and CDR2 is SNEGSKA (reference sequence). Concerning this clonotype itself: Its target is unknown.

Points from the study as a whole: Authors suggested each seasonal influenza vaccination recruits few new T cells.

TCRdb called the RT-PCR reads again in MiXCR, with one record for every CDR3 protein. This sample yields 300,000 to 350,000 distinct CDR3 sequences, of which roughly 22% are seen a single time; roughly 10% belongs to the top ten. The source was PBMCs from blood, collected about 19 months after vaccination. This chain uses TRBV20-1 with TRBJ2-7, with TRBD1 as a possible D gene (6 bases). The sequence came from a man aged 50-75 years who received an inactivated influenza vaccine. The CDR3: CSARDLDSFSYEQYF. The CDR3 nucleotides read TGCAGTGCTAGAGATTTGGACAGCTTCTCCTACGAGCAGTACTTC.